This T cell receptor beta chain was documented in a study of T cell responses to AZD1222 COVID-19 vaccine. J lost 0 bases, V lost 2 bases, and 9 bases had no gene match. Germline lookup yields CDR1 SGHVS and CDR2 FNYEAQ. The CDR3 runs to 18 residues. Measured with immunoSEQ multiplex PCR; TCRdb has only the in-frame clones, and not every one. The table lists roughly 150,000 clones, 92% of them singletons. The receptor comes from an adult in good health. The sample here was peripheral blood, taken on day 0 of AZD1222 vaccination. This sequence joins TRBV7-6 and TRBJ2-3, with TRBD1 matching 9 bases. CDR3 amino acids: CASSLRQGGAPSTDTQYF. CDR3 coding DNA: TGTGCCAGCAGCTTAAGACAGGGGGGGGCCCCTAGCACAGATACGCAGTATTTT. The full variable domain, completed using reference TRBV7-6 and TRBJ2-3, is GAGVSQSPRYKVTKRGQDVALRCDPISGHVSLYWYRQALGQGPEFLTYFNYEAQQDKSGLPNDRFSAERPEGSISTLTIQRTEQRDSAMYRCASSLRQGGAPSTDTQYFGPGTRLTVL.